This passage covers 23 T cell receptor beta chains from one sample sequenced in a study of cytomegalovirus exposure and HLA in healthy donors (TCRdb year 2017). Libraries were constructed by the immunoSEQ multiplex PCR assay. A mixture of 60 forward primers for TCR Vbeta segments and 13 reverse primers for TCR Jbeta segments was used in the multiplex PCR. In TCRdb, the immuneACCESS table is reduced to in-frame sequences with V and J assigned. These tables do not hold every clone; where another copy was compared, an unresolved V gene accounts for under half, and the others remain unexplained. This sample lists 150,000 or so clones; just under 85% were detected once. Of the sample, roughly 1.4% falls within the top ten clones. Material for sequencing was PBMCs. These receptors were taken from a man in his thirties or forties in good health and CMV-seropositive.

J is TRBJ1-6 and V is TRBV6-1; D possibly corresponds to TRBD1 (6 bases). CDR3 length equals 14 residues. The germline CDR1 and CDR2 sequences are MNHNS and SASEGT. V was pared by 6 bases and J by 13 bases, with 19 bases between. CDR3 sequence (DNA): TGTGCCAGCAGCCCCACCCGACAGGCCCACCCCCTCCACTTT. Protein product: CASSPTRQAHPLHF.

For the CDR3, the DNA is TGTGCCAGCCGGGACAGGGTACGGGAGACCCAGTACTTC. Translated: CASRDRVRETQYF. The chain uses TRBV11-3 and TRBJ2-5, with 9 bases aligning to TRBD1. V shed 8 bases and J 5 bases; nucleotides not matched to a gene: 6. CDR3 size: 13 residues. The germline V gene has CDR1 SGHNT and CDR2 YENEEA. Full variable domain (missing parts from reference TRBV11-3 and TRBJ2-5): EAGVVQSPRYKIIEKKQPVAFWCNPISGHNTLYWYLQNLGQGPELLIRYENEEAVDDSQLPKDRFSAERLKGVDSTLKIQPAELGDSAVYLCASRDRVRETQYFGPGTRLLVL.

The gene calls are TRBV5-1 and TRBJ2-2; the match to TRBD1 covers 10 bases. This CDR3 is 14 amino acids long. Germline-derived CDR1 and CDR2 are SGHRS and YFSETQ. With V trimmed by 4 bases and J by 7 bases, 4 bases remained unmatched. The CDR3 sequence is CASSVTGGNGELFF. In nucleotides, the CDR3 is TGCGCCAGCAGCGTGACAGGGGGCAACGGGGAGCTGTTTTTT.

This clone was observed once. The J gene is TRBJ2-5, the V gene TRBV11-2; 11 positions match TRBD2. Germline CDR1 reads SGHAT; CDR2 reads FQNNGV. CDR3 length equals 14 residues. Trimming cost V 4 bases and J 7 bases; bases outside gene matches: 5. CDR3 sequence: CASSSKLAGATQYF. The CDR3 DNA follows: TGTGCCAGCAGCTCCAAACTAGCGGGAGCGACCCAGTACTTC.

The V and J genes are TRBV2 and TRBJ1-5; the D is unclear. The CDR3 is 15 residues long. The ends were cut back, 2 bases at V and 7 bases at J, with 15 bases in the middle. Germline V gives CDR1 SNHLY, CDR2 FYNNEI. The CDR3 nucleotides are TGTGCCAGCAGTGAATTTGGGCCCTCAAGGCAGCCCCAGCATTTT. Amino acid sequence: CASSEFGPSRQPQHF. Filled out from reference TRBV2 and TRBJ1-5, the complete variable domain reads EPEVTQTPSHQVTQMGQEVILRCVPISNHLYFYWYRQILGQKVEFLVSFYNNEISEKSEIFDDQFSVERPDGSNFTLKIRSTKLEDSAMYFCASSEFGPSRQPQHFGDGTRLSIL.

The rearrangement uses TRBV27 and TRBJ2-6; TRBD1 matches 8 bases. Per germline, CDR1 MNHEY and CDR2 SMNVEV (reference sequence). V gave up 4 bases and J gave up 4 bases; unmatched junction bases: 15. CDR3 size: 19 residues. This CDR3 is CASSSSRGPLFSGANVLTF. Written as DNA, the CDR3 is TGTGCCAGCAGTTCTTCCAGGGGGCCACTGTTTTCCGGGGCCAACGTCCTGACTTTC.

V is TRBV5-1 and J is TRBJ1-2, with 8 positions matching TRBD1. The trim removed 0 bases at V and 2 bases at J, leaving 9 bases unmatched. There are 17 residues in the CDR3. Germline CDR1 and CDR2: SGHRS and YFSETQ. The CDR3: CASSLAGLRQGNYGYTF. Written as DNA, the CDR3 is TGCGCCAGCAGCTTGGCCGGACTGAGACAGGGGAACTATGGCTACACCTTC. The entire variable domain, with the rest obtained from reference TRBV5-1 and TRBJ1-2, is as follows: KAGVTQTPRYLIKTRGQQVTLSCSPISGHRSVSWYQQTPGQGLQFLFEYFSETQRNKGNFPGRFSGRQFSNSRSEMNVSTLELGDSALYLCASSLAGLRQGNYGYTFGSGTRLTVV.

The V call is TRBV13, the J call TRBJ2-1; 7 nucleotides line up with TRBD2. The CDR3 contains 18 residues. The germline gives CDR1 PRHDT, CDR2 FYEKMQ (reference sequence). V was clipped by 2 bases and J by 0 bases; unmatched bases: 10. The CDR3 DNA is TGTGCCAGCAGCTTACTTCTTCTAGCGGTGAGCTCCTACAATGAGCAGTTCTTC. Translating it yields CASSLLLLAVSSYNEQFF.

The chain recombines TRBV6-1 with TRBJ1-6; 12 bases agree with TRBD1. V lost 4 bases, J lost 10 bases, and 8 bases stayed unmatched. In germline, CDR1 is MNHNS, CDR2 SASEGT. The CDR3 extends over 16 amino acids. The CDR3 coding sequence is TGTGCCAGCAGTGGCACCGGGACAGGGGGCTGGTCACCCCTCCACTTT. Amino acids: CASSGTGTGGWSPLHF.

The chain carries TRBV7-3 and TRBJ2-2; D is perhaps TRBD2 (6 bases). The V gene lost 0 bases and the J gene lost 0 bases, with 8 bases spanning the gap. The germline gives CDR1 SGHTA, CDR2 FQGTGA. This CDR3 is built from 16 residues. Here the CDR3 reads CASSLTSGANTGELFF. The CDR3 DNA sequence: TGTGCCAGCAGCTTAACTAGCGGAGCGAACACCGGGGAGCTGTTTTTT.

The chain is built from TRBV30 and TRBJ2-5; D is uncertain. The germline V gene encodes CDR1 GTSNPN and CDR2 SVGIG (reference sequence). V dropped 0 bases and J dropped 5 bases, with 10 bases sitting between them. The CDR3 totals 13 residues. The CDR3 region is CAWSVLLAETQYF. DNA for the CDR3: TGTGCCTGGAGTGTACTTTTAGCTGAGACCCAGTACTTC.

The rearrangement links TRBV2 to TRBJ2-7, with TRBD1 matching over 9 bases. This CDR3 comprises 15 residues. The germline V gene has CDR1 SNHLY and CDR2 FYNNEI. Losses at the gene ends were 6 bases for V and 1 base for J; bases not matched to a gene: 7. The CDR3 region is CASRRGQGASYEQYF. CDR3 in DNA: TGTGCCAGCAGAAGGGGACAGGGCGCGTCCTACGAGCAGTACTTC.

The V call is TRBV13, the J call TRBJ2-3, with TRBD2 identical over 10 bases. V was clipped by 6 bases and J by 2 bases; unmatched bases: 5. CDR3 length: 15 residues. Germline values: CDR1 PRHDT, CDR2 FYEKMQ (reference sequence). The CDR3 reads CASRVLAGVTDTQYF. DNA of the CDR3: TGTGCCAGCAGGGTTCTAGCGGGGGTCACAGATACGCAGTATTTT.

This CDR3 reads CATRDFNTGELFF. The CDR3, as DNA: TGTGCCACCCGGGACTTCAACACCGGGGAGCTGTTTTTT. This chain connects TRBV28 to TRBJ2-2, with D maybe TRBD2 (6 bases). CDR3 size: 13 residues. V was cut by 10 bases and J by 2 bases, with 11 bases left in between. Per germline, CDR1 MDHEN and CDR2 SYDVKM.

Only a few counts were recorded for this clone. The chain uses TRBV6-6 and TRBJ2-7; perhaps TRBD2 as D (5 bases). V lost 1 base and J lost 2, with 12 bases in between. CDR1 and CDR2 from the germline V gene are MNHNY and SVGAGI (reference sequence). The CDR3 is 15 amino acids. The CDR3 reads CASSYYASWTYEQYF. CDR3 coding DNA: TGTGCCAGCAGTTACTACGCTAGCTGGACCTACGAGCAGTACTTC.

The V call is TRBV11-3, the J call TRBJ2-3; a possible D gene is TRBD2 (6 bases). This CDR3 region has 15 residues. Trimming shortened V by 2 bases and J by 0 bases, and 9 bases separated the two germline ends. Germline lookup yields CDR1 SGHNT and CDR2 YENEEA. The chain's CDR3 is CASSLTGTSTDTQYF. CDR3 bases: TGTGCCAGCAGCTTAACCGGGACTAGCACAGATACGCAGTATTTT.

V and J are TRBV29-1 and TRBJ1-1, with 8 bases aligning to TRBD1. In germline, CDR1 is SQVTM, CDR2 ANQGSEA. This CDR3 is built from 12 residues. V was clipped by 7 bases and J by 7 bases; unmatched bases: 8. CDR3: CSAEGQELEAFF. The CDR3 bases are TGCAGCGCTGAGGGACAGGAGCTTGAAGCTTTCTTT.

This chain links TRBV28 with TRBJ1-5; the match to TRBD1 covers 7 bases. CDR3 length: 14 amino acids. CDR1 is MDHEN, CDR2 SYDVKM, per germline. V shed 4 bases, J shed 11 bases, and the junction held 11 bases outside the gene matches. DNA for the CDR3: TGTGCCAGCAGTTACCCAGGGGGGACGGAGACCCAGCATTTT. Protein product: CASSYPGGTETQHF.

The chain links TRBV6-1 to TRBJ1-4, with TRBD1 matching 8 bases. Losses at the gene ends were 1 base for V and 6 bases for J; bases not matched to a gene: 4. The CDR3 has 15 amino acids. The V gene's germline CDR1 is MNHNS and CDR2 SASEGT. The CDR3 sequence: CASSEGTGYDEKLFF. The CDR3 bases are TGTGCCAGCAGTGAAGGGACAGGGTATGATGAAAAACTGTTTTTT.

This chain connects TRBV28 to TRBJ2-7; the D gene is possibly TRBD1 (6 bases). The CDR3 is 14 amino acids. The germline V gene has CDR1 MDHEN and CDR2 SYDVKM. V gave up 0 bases and J gave up 5 bases, with 11 bases separating them. The CDR3: CASSLWEQGNEQYF. CDR3 in DNA: TGTGCCAGCAGTTTATGGGAACAGGGCAACGAGCAGTACTTC. The entire variable domain, with the rest obtained from reference TRBV28 and TRBJ2-7, is as follows: DVKVTQSSRYLVKRTGEKVFLECVQDMDHENMFWYRQDPGLGLRLIYFSYDVKMKEKGDIPEGYSVSREKKERFSLILESASTNQTSMYLCASSLWEQGNEQYFGPGTRLTVT.

This chain links TRBV28 with TRBJ1-1, with D possibly being TRBD1 (5 bases). Trimming left V 6 bases short and J 4 bases short, with 15 bases between. This CDR3 spans 14 amino acids. The V gene's germline CDR1 is MDHEN and CDR2 SYDVKM. This CDR3 is CASRAGGGVTEAFF. The CDR3 coding sequence is TGTGCCAGCAGAGCTGGGGGGGGAGTCACTGAAGCTTTCTTT.

The chain is built from TRBV5-1 and TRBJ1-6; 7 bases are shared with TRBD1. Per germline, CDR1 SGHRS and CDR2 YFSETQ. The CDR3 loop spans 15 amino acids. V was pared by 2 bases and J by 10 bases, with 9 bases of the junction left unmatched. CDR3 DNA sequence: TGCGCCAGCAGCTTCGAGGGGGGACAGAACTCACCCCTCCACTTT. Translated: CASSFEGGQNSPLHF.

This chain connects TRBV19 to TRBJ2-3; D might be TRBD2 (6 bases). Germline-derived CDR1 and CDR2 are LNHDA and SQIVND (reference sequence). This CDR3 contains 17 residues. Between the trimmed V and J ends, which lost 3 bases and 1 base, there was a span of 17 bases. CDR3 sequence (DNA): TGTGCCAGTAGTATTCTCCAAAGGAGGGAAGGCACAGATACGCAGTATTTT. The encoded protein is CASSILQRREGTDTQYF.